This T cell receptor beta chain originates from a study of cytomegalovirus exposure and HLA in healthy donors. Study-wide context: Unique TCRs from HLA-typed donors, 85 million to 100 million of them, were held in an early data release. Study-wide findings and caveats: As a later analysis revealed, most CMV-associated TCR beta chains appeared HLA-restricted.

With 60 Vbeta and 13 Jbeta primers, the PCR was carried out. The table came from immunoSEQ multiplex PCR; TCRdb's copy has only in-frame clones and leaves some out. The data hold about 140,000 clones, with roughly four fifths observed a single time. With regard to this clone: As yet, its antigen is unknown.

Trimming took off 4 bases at V and 5 bases at J, with 6 bases between the two ends. The CDR3 contains 11 residues. From germline, CDR1 is KGHSH and CDR2 LQKENI. The sample was PBMCs. The TCR was taken from a man aged 40-49 years in good health and CMV-seropositive. The chain employs TRBV18 and TRBJ2-7, with D unresolved. CDR3 region: CASSLSHEQYF. DNA of the CDR3: TGTGCCAGCTCACTAAGCCACGAGCAGTACTTC.